A selection of T cell receptor beta chains follows, all from one sample in a study of T cell repertoires in cytomegalovirus infection. One entry per CDR3 protein results from TCRdb running MiXCR on the reads. This table has hundreds of thousands of distinct CDR3 sequences, roughly 10% appearing once. Sequencing used PBMCs. The receptors shown here come from a human donor in good health (CMV status not recorded). Some clones in this sample may be carry-over from other donors' samples. Both conserved end residues are part of each CDR3. A D gene is named only where the DNA matches it firmly. Clone size appears in some rows only: once, few, many, or a class for an expanded clone.

CDR3nt,CDR3aa,abundance,j_gene,d_gene,v_gene
TGTGCCAGCAGTGATCCCGCAGGGTCAAGCACCGGGGAGCTGTTTTTT,CASSDPAGSSTGELFF,few,TRBJ2-2,.,TRBV6-4
TGTGCCAGCAGTTACTCGGGAGGGGCTACTGGAAACACCATATATTTT,CASSYSGGATGNTIYF,.,TRBJ1-3,.,TRBV6-5
TGTGCCAGCAGCCGTCTAGAAGTCCAATACAATGAGCAGTTCTTC,CASSRLEVQYNEQFF,.,TRBJ2-1,.,TRBV5-4
TGTGCCAGCAGCCGGGGAACAGCCATGAACACTGAAGCTTTCTTT,CASSRGTAMNTEAFF,many,TRBJ1-1,.,TRBV7-2
TGTGCCAGCTCACCGAATAGCCAAATGAACACTGAAGCTTTCTTT,CASSPNSQMNTEAFF,many,TRBJ1-1,.,TRBV18
TGTGCCAGCAGCCCACACCGCCTACTCAGGGTATCGGGAAACACCATATATTTT,CASSPHRLLRVSGNTIYF,many,TRBJ1-3,.,TRBV7-8
TGTGCCAGCAGCACCGTGGGGGGGGGAGAAGCTTTCTTT,CASSTVGGGEAFF,.,TRBJ1-1,.,TRBV12-3/TRBV12-4
TGTGCCAGCAGCCCGTGTTTCCTCCACTTT,CASSPCFLHF,many,TRBJ1-6,.,TRBV7-3
TGTGCCAGCAGATCTAGCGGAGCCTCTGGGGCCAACGTCCTGACTTTC,CASRSSGASGANVLTF,.,TRBJ2-6,TRBD2,TRBV28
TGTGCCAGCAGCCAAGCTGGAAGCGGCCGGGGCTATGAGCAGTTCTTC,CASSQAGSGRGYEQFF,few,TRBJ2-1,.,TRBV3-1
TGTGCCAGCAGCCGAACAGGGGGTACCGAGCAGTACTTC,CASSRTGGTEQYF,many,TRBJ2-7,TRBD1,TRBV7-3
TGTGCCAGCAGTTCGGACCAAGAAGCTTTCTTT,CASSSDQEAFF,few,TRBJ1-1,.,TRBV12-3/TRBV12-4
TGTGCCAGCAGGTACAACAGGGAGAGCTCCTACAATGAGCAGTTCTTC,CASRYNRESSYNEQFF,.,TRBJ2-1,.,TRBV2
TGTGCCAGTAGTACCCTTATGAAAACTGAAGCTTTCTTT,CASSTLMKTEAFF,few,TRBJ1-1,.,TRBV19
TGTGCCAGCAGCTCACAGGGGACGAAGAACACTGAAGCTTTCTTT,CASSSQGTKNTEAFF,many,TRBJ1-1,TRBD1,TRBV7-3
TGTGCCAGCAGCTCCGGACTAGCGGGATTCGGCGAGCAGTTCTTC,CASSSGLAGFGEQFF,many,TRBJ2-1,TRBD2,TRBV7-3
TGTGCCAGCAGCTTACAGCCTAGGGCCGGGGAGCTGTTTTTT,CASSLQPRAGELFF,many,TRBJ2-2,.,TRBV11-3
TGTGCCAGCAATCCGGGGGGAGGTGAAAAACTGTTTTTT,CASNPGGGEKLFF,many,TRBJ1-4,.,TRBV12-3/TRBV12-4
TGTGCCAGCAGATCAATAACCGCGCCAGGGCCGAACACTGAAGCTTTCTTT,CASRSITAPGPNTEAFF,many,TRBJ1-1,.,TRBV12-3/TRBV12-4
TGTGCCAGCAGCCGTGGGGCCAACGTCCTGACTTTC,CASSRGANVLTF,many,TRBJ2-6,.,TRBV11-2
TGTGCCAGCACCCTTGGGGGGGCCTACGAGCAGTACTTC,CASTLGGAYEQYF,few,TRBJ2-7,TRBD2,TRBV12-3/TRBV12-4
TGTGCCAGCAGCTTGGAGGGACAGGGCTTTTACGAGCAGTACTTC,CASSLEGQGFYEQYF,many,TRBJ2-7,TRBD1,TRBV5-5
TGTGCCACCAGTGAACCGGGACAGGGAGGCACCGGGGAGCTGTTTTTT,CATSEPGQGGTGELFF,.,TRBJ2-2,TRBD1,TRBV24-1
TGTGCCAGCAGCGTAGGAGGACATAAGTCGGGGGCCCAGTACTTC,CASSVGGHKSGAQYF,.,TRBJ2-5,.,TRBV9
TGTGCCATCAGTGGACAGTTGGGGACTGAAGCTTTCTTT,CAISGQLGTEAFF,many,TRBJ1-1,.,TRBV10-3
TGCAGTGCTCCGGACAGGAACTATGGCTACACCTTC,CSAPDRNYGYTF,.,TRBJ1-2,TRBD1,TRBV20-1
TGTGCCAGCAGCAACAGGGCTAATAGCAATCAGCCCCAGCATTTT,CASSNRANSNQPQHF,once,TRBJ1-5,.,TRBV6-6
TGTGCCAGCAGGAACAGGGACACTGAAGCTTTCTTT,CASRNRDTEAFF,many,TRBJ1-1,.,TRBV27
TGCAGTGCTAGAGGGACAGGGGAGGGGGAGACCCAGTACTTC,CSARGTGEGETQYF,.,TRBJ2-5,TRBD1,TRBV20-1
TGTGCCAGCAGCTTAGATCTCGATAGCTCCTACAATGAGCAGTTCTTC,CASSLDLDSSYNEQFF,many,TRBJ2-1,.,TRBV11-2
TGTGCCAGCAGCGACGGACACCGGAGAGGTGGCTACACCTTC,CASSDGHRRGGYTF,many,TRBJ1-2,.,TRBV7-2
TGTGCCAGTAGTACCCTGACGAGGTACAATGAGCAGTTCTTC,CASSTLTRYNEQFF,.,TRBJ2-1,.,TRBV19
TGCGCCAGCAGCTTGGGACAGGGGAGCAATCAGCCCCAGGATTTT,CASSLGQGSNQPQDF,.,TRBJ1-5,TRBD1,TRBV5-1
TGTGCCAGCAGCCCTCCCGGACAGGGTCTCCTTCGGGGAACAGATACGCAGTATTTT,CASSPPGQGLLRGTDTQYF,many,TRBJ2-3,TRBD1,TRBV5-5
TGTGCCAGCAGCGGTAAGGGTGACGACGAGCAGTACTTC,CASSGKGDDEQYF,many,TRBJ2-7,.,TRBV5-4
TGTGCCAGCAGACCTCTCCAGGGGGCGCGCATCACTGAAGCTTTCTTT,CASRPLQGARITEAFF,.,TRBJ1-1,TRBD1,TRBV5-6
TGTGCCAGCAGCTTAGCGAGAAACACAGATACGCAGTATTTT,CASSLARNTDTQYF,many,TRBJ2-3,.,TRBV7-2
TGTGCCAGCAGCAACCCGGGGGGGAACTATGGCTACACCTTC,CASSNPGGNYGYTF,.,TRBJ1-2,.,TRBV4-2
TGTGCCAGCAGCTTACAGGGACGCTCCTACAATGAGCAGTTCTTC,CASSLQGRSYNEQFF,few,TRBJ2-1,.,TRBV7-9
TGTGCCAGCAGTTTCAGGGGGCGAGGTGAAAAACTGTTTTTT,CASSFRGRGEKLFF,few,TRBJ1-4,TRBD1,TRBV27